Presented here are 29 T cell receptor beta chains from one specimen sequenced in a study of shared clonotypes between healthy human individuals. Measured with immunoSEQ multiplex PCR; TCRdb has only the in-frame clones, and not every one. Of 1,100,000 or so clones listed, around 82% are singletons. Source material: memory CD4+ T cells from PBMCs. The subset: CD45RA-negative fraction. These receptors were taken from a man aged 18 to 29 in good health. Some clones in this sample may be carry-over from other donors' samples.

This clone occurred once. The chain recombines TRBV30 with TRBJ1-4; 7 positions match TRBD1. Germline assignment: CDR1 GTSNPN and CDR2 SVGIG (reference sequence). The CDR3 is 15 amino acids. Unmatched junction bases numbered 8, after V lost 3 bases and J lost 4 bases. Written as DNA, the CDR3 is TGTGCCTGGAGGCAACAGGGGCGGTTTAATGAAAAACTGTTTTTT. Translation gives CAWRQQGRFNEKLFF.

This clone has a handful of counts. The same CDR3 can be traced to other DNA sequences in this sample. This chain uses TRBV11-2 with TRBJ1-1; D is unresolved. The V end lost 1 base, the J end lost 0 bases, and 6 bases lay between the germline ends. Germline V gene sequence: CDR1 SGHAT, CDR2 FQNNGV. The CDR3 spans 14 residues. The CDR3 is CASSLGTLNTEAFF. The CDR3 nucleotides read TGTGCCAGCAGCTTAGGGACGTTGAACACTGAAGCTTTCTTT.

V and J are TRBV11-2 and TRBJ1-2; D remains ambiguous. The CDR3 runs 17 residues. Germline V gene data show CDR1 as SGHAT and CDR2 as FQNNGV. Trimming took 1 base from V and 7 from J, leaving 22 bases between them. Here the CDR3 DNA reads TGTGCCAGCAGCTTAGGCCCCGCGGGCCCACAATTGGGTGGCTACACCTTC. Protein: CASSLGPAGPQLGGYTF.

V is TRBV6-1 and J is TRBJ1-4; 9 bases fit TRBD1. J gave up 8 bases and V 4 bases, and 14 bases lay outside the gene matches. Germline V gene data show CDR1 as MNHNS and CDR2 as SASEGT. The CDR3 is 17 amino acids. CDR3 amino acids: CASSGATTGGGGEKLFF. Here the CDR3 DNA reads TGTGCCAGCAGTGGCGCAACCACAGGGGGCGGGGGGGAAAAACTGTTTTTT.

The genes are TRBV4-1 and TRBJ2-5; no clear D gene. From germline, CDR1 is MGHRA and CDR2 YSYEKL. V lost 3 bases to trimming and J lost 1 base, with 12 bases between them. The CDR3 has 15 amino acids. This CDR3 is CASSHSLKAQETQYF. The CDR3 nucleotides read TGCGCCAGCAGCCACTCCCTGAAGGCCCAAGAGACCCAGTACTTC.

This chain connects TRBV29-1 to TRBJ1-1; possible D gene TRBD1, 6 bases. V lost 4 bases and J 8 bases, leaving 17 bases between the germline ends. The germline V gene encodes CDR1 SQVTM and CDR2 ANQGSEA. The CDR3 runs 13 residues. The CDR3 region is CSVVWGAGKEAFF. The CDR3 DNA is TGCAGCGTTGTCTGGGGGGCCGGAAAAGAAGCTTTCTTT.

This chain joins TRBV15 and TRBJ2-7; D is unresolved. CDR3 length: 15 amino acids. Germline CDR1 and CDR2: LNHNV and YYDKDF (reference sequence). V shed 4 bases and J shed 5 bases, with 18 bases lying between them. The CDR3 nucleotides read TGTGCCACCAGCATCTATCCAATATCTCCGAACGAGCAGTACTTC. This encodes CATSIYPISPNEQYF. The entire variable domain, with the rest obtained from reference TRBV15 and TRBJ2-7, is as follows: DAMVIQNPRYQVTQFGKPVTLSCSQTLNHNVMYWYQQKSSQAPKLLFHYYDKDFNNEADTPDNFQSRRPNTSFCFLDIRSPGLGDTAMYLCATSIYPISPNEQYFGPGTRLTVT.

The V gene is TRBV28, the J gene TRBJ1-2, with D possibly TRBD1 on 6 matching bases. V was pared by 6 bases and J by 4 bases, with 15 bases between. Germline V gene lookup returns CDR1 MDHEN and CDR2 SYDVKM. This CDR3 has 14 residues. CDR3 sequence: CASRARGTGYGYTF. In nucleotides, the CDR3 is TGTGCCAGCAGAGCTAGGGGGACCGGCTATGGCTACACCTTC.

The chain combines TRBV5-8 with TRBJ2-1; TRBD1 matches at 9 bases. Trimming at V came to 2 bases and at J to 7 bases, leaving 4 bases not matched to a gene. CDR1 is SGHTS and CDR2 is YDEGEE in the germline V gene. The CDR3 contains 14 residues. The DNA of the CDR3 is TGTGCCAGCAGCTTACAGGGGGCGGGGAATGAGCAGTTCTTC. Residues: CASSLQGAGNEQFF.

The V call is TRBV2, the J call TRBJ2-3; 7 positions agree with TRBD2. Germline V gene lookup returns CDR1 SNHLY and CDR2 FYNNEI. With 3 bases clipped from V and 6 bases from J, the junction kept 6 bases outside the gene matches. This CDR3 contains 14 residues. The CDR3 DNA is TGTGCCAGCAGTGAGGGGAGGGGCCGCGATACGCAGTATTTT. Protein sequence: CASSEGRGRDTQYF.

To note about this clone: The same CDR3 arises from other DNA sequences in this sample as well. The chain employs TRBV6-5 and TRBJ1-1; TRBD1 is a possible D gene (5 bases). This CDR3 contains 13 residues. The germline V and J ends were trimmed by 0 bases and 4 bases, with 6 bases remaining between them. Germline V CDR1 and CDR2: MNHEY, SVGAGI. The CDR3 bases are TGTGCCAGCAGTTACTCAGGGACCACTGAAGCTTTCTTT. Its protein product is CASSYSGTTEAFF.

The chain has TRBV7-3 and TRBJ2-2; the match to TRBD2 covers 13 bases. Trimming took 3 bases from V and 6 from J; bases not matched to a gene: 1. The germline V gene encodes CDR1 SGHTA and CDR2 FQGTGA. The CDR3 totals 15 residues. CDR3 loop: CASSFTSGRAGELFF. The CDR3 nucleotides are TGTGCCAGCAGCTTCACTAGCGGGAGGGCCGGGGAGCTGTTTTTT.

This clone occurred once. The chain joins TRBV10-3 to TRBJ1-1; D remains ambiguous. V lost 3 bases and J 1 base, leaving 15 bases between the germline ends. This CDR3 is built from 16 residues. CDR1 ENHRY and CDR2 SYGVKD come from the germline V gene. CDR3 residues: CAISDGWGEENTEAFF. CDR3 sequence (DNA): TGTGCCATCAGTGATGGCTGGGGAGAGGAGAACACTGAAGCTTTCTTT.

This clone was observed once. The J gene is TRBJ2-3, the V gene TRBV7-6; D perhaps matches TRBD2 (6 bases). The V and J ends lost 2 bases and 3 bases respectively, with 15 bases between them. Looked up from germline, CDR1 is SGHVS and CDR2 is FNYEAQ. The CDR3 sequence is 16 residues long. The CDR3: CASSLFSAGLTDTQYF. The CDR3 nucleotides read TGTGCCAGCAGCTTATTCTCGGCGGGATTGACAGATACGCAGTATTTT.

This clone appeared a single time. CDR3 amino acids: CASSQGNEQFF. For the CDR3, the DNA is TGCGCCAGCAGCCAAGGCAATGAGCAGTTCTTC. The chain is built from TRBV4-1 and TRBJ2-1; D gene ambiguous. Trimming left V 1 base short and J 6 bases short, with 1 base between. Germline CDR1 reads MGHRA; CDR2 reads YSYEKL. The CDR3 is made up of 11 amino acids.

The chain recombines TRBV7-8 with TRBJ1-1, with 7 bases aligning to TRBD1. CDR3 length: 15 residues. Germline CDR1 and CDR2: SGHVS and FQNEAQ. After removal of 0 bases from V and 5 bases from J, the junction contained 6 bases not matched to a gene. The CDR3 sequence is CASSLAPGGRTEAFF. The CDR3 nucleotides read TGTGCCAGCAGCTTAGCTCCAGGGGGGAGGACTGAAGCTTTCTTT.

The chain couples TRBV5-1 to TRBJ2-1; either TRBD1 or TRBD2 may fit D (7 bases each). CDR1 SGHRS and CDR2 YFSETQ come from the germline V gene. The CDR3 length is 15 residues. The V end lost 0 bases, the J end lost 9 bases, and 16 bases lay between the germline ends. CDR3 residues: CASSLGVGGDSEQFF. CDR3 sequence (DNA): TGCGCCAGCAGCTTGGGAGTGGGAGGGGACAGTGAGCAGTTCTTC.

This chain uses TRBV5-4 with TRBJ1-4, with D perhaps TRBD1 (5 bases). The CDR3 sequence is 15 residues long. V shed 0 bases and J shed 8 bases, with 14 bases lying between them. CDR1 is SGHNT, CDR2 YYREEE, per germline (reference sequence). The CDR3 is CASSLEGSLGEKLFF. The CDR3 region has the DNA TGTGCCAGCAGCTTGGAGGGGAGCCTTGGGGAAAAACTGTTTTTT.

The chain carries TRBV21-1 and TRBJ2-4; the table assigns TRBD1, which was not confirmed against the DNA. TRBV21-1 is termed a pseudogene. There are 15 residues in the CDR3. CDR3 region: CASSKEGQGRAVRYF. CDR3 coding DNA: TGTGCCAGCAGCAAAGAGGGACAGGGGCGCGCTGTGCGGTACTTC.

The chain is built from TRBV5-1 and TRBJ2-4; TRBD2 matches 9 bases. With V trimmed by 2 bases and J by 5 bases, 5 bases remained unmatched. The CDR3 spans 15 residues. Germline V lookup: CDR1 SGHRS, CDR2 YFSETQ. The CDR3 loop is CASSLIAGAENIQYF. In DNA, the CDR3 is TGCGCCAGCAGCTTAATAGCGGGAGCGGAAAACATTCAGTACTTC.

V gene TRBV7-9 combines with J gene TRBJ2-5; 7 bases match TRBD2. In germline, CDR1 is SEHNR, CDR2 FQNEAQ (reference sequence). The CDR3 totals 14 residues. V was clipped by 1 base and J by 5 bases; unmatched bases: 4. The CDR3 here is CASSLGVSGETQYF. In DNA form, the CDR3 reads TGTGCCAGCAGCTTAGGGGTTAGCGGGGAGACCCAGTACTTC.

The V gene is TRBV9, the J gene TRBJ2-5, with 10 bases matching TRBD2. In germline, CDR1 is SGDLS, CDR2 YYNGEE. After removal of 2 bases from V and 2 bases from J, the junction contained 9 bases not matched to a gene. This CDR3 is built from 17 residues. Here the CDR3 reads CASSVGLAGVGQETQYF. The DNA for the CDR3 is TGTGCCAGCAGCGTGGGGCTAGCGGGAGTGGGTCAAGAGACCCAGTACTTC. Looking up the rest from reference TRBV9 and TRBJ2-5 gives the full variable domain: DSGVTQTPKHLITATGQRVTLRCSPRSGDLSVYWYQQSLDQGLQFLIQYYNGEERAKGNILERFSAQQFPDLHSELNLSSLELGDSALYFCASSVGLAGVGQETQYFGPGTRLLVL.

The V and J genes are TRBV18 and TRBJ2-3; TRBD1 matches 7 bases. V gave up 4 bases and J gave up 2 bases; unmatched junction bases: 6. Germline-derived CDR1 and CDR2 are KGHSH and LQKENI. The CDR3 is made up of 15 amino acids. The CDR3 DNA reads TGTGCCAGCTCACGACAGGGAATACCCACAGATACGCAGTATTTT. It translates to CASSRQGIPTDTQYF.

The genes are TRBV5-1 and TRBJ2-5; D gene unclear. The germline V gene has CDR1 SGHRS and CDR2 YFSETQ. This CDR3 is built from 11 residues. With 3 bases removed from V and 4 bases from J, the gap between germline ends came to 4 bases. The CDR3 nucleotides are TGCGCCAGCAGCTATCGAGAGACCCAGTACTTC. It is translated as CASSYRETQYF.

This clone was counted many times. The same CDR3 arises from other DNA sequences in this sample as well. The chain combines TRBV13 with TRBJ2-7; D gene uncertain. The CDR3 sequence is 13 residues long. CDR1 and CDR2 (germline): PRHDT, FYEKMQ (reference sequence). V was clipped by 4 bases and J by 2 bases, with 9 bases between them. As DNA, the CDR3 is TGTGCCAGCAGCTCACTTGGGGCCTACGAGCAGTACTTC. It encodes CASSSLGAYEQYF.

This chain links TRBV6-4 with TRBJ2-1, with TRBD2 matching over 8 bases. V shed 4 bases, J shed 8 bases, and the junction held 13 bases outside the gene matches. The CDR3 loop spans 16 amino acids. CDR1 and CDR2 from the germline V gene are MRHNA and SNTAGT. CDR3 protein: CASSGTPGLVIHEQFF. CDR3 DNA: TGTGCCAGCAGTGGGACACCGGGACTAGTCATCCATGAGCAGTTCTTC.

The V gene is TRBV6-1, the J gene TRBJ1-2; no reliable D call. Germline loops: CDR1 MNHNS, CDR2 SASEGT. The V end lost 7 bases, the J end lost 0 bases, and 12 bases lay between the germline ends. The CDR3 sequence is 14 residues long. The CDR3 nucleotides read TGTGCCAGCACCGAGGGTACGACTAACTATGGCTACACCTTC. It translates to CASTEGTTNYGYTF.

The rearrangement joins TRBV5-1 to TRBJ2-7; unclear D gene. The V end was cut by 3 bases, the J end by 5 bases, with 12 bases between. Germline loops: CDR1 SGHRS, CDR2 YFSETQ. CDR3 length: 13 amino acids. The CDR3, as DNA: TGCGCCAGCAGCTCATCCAAGTGGGACGAGCAGTACTTC. It encodes CASSSSKWDEQYF.

A word on this clone: This sample includes further DNA sequences coding for the same CDR3. J is TRBJ1-1 and V is TRBV4-2; D ambiguous. Between the trimmed V and J ends, which lost 7 bases and 3 bases, there was a span of 6 bases. This CDR3 has 11 residues. Germline assignment: CDR1 LGHNA and CDR2 YNFKEQ. CDR3 nucleotide sequence: TGTGCCAGCACCCGGGACACTGAAGCTTTCTTT. Translated: CASTRDTEAFF.